The 27 T cell receptor beta chains given below trace back to one sample, sequenced in a study of post-analysis software for immune sequencing data. General study results and limits: Roughly 5 TRBV segments (TRBV5-6, TRBV5-1 and TRBV20-1 among them) occurred more frequently in patients than in controls.

Unique molecular identifiers were carried by the TCR beta cDNA libraries. TCRdb fed the PCR reads into MiXCR, producing one record per CDR3 protein. Of 750,000 to 900,000 distinct CDR3 sequences listed, around 45% were seen once; the top ten hold approximately 4.4%. Antigens for these TCRs are unknown. The sample comprised blood. The source is a girl under 18 with multiple sclerosis.

This clonotype was seen only a few times. A read error may produce the germline difference seen at one junction end. V gene TRBV5-1 combines with J gene TRBJ1-2; the D is unclear. Per the germline V gene, CDR1 is SGHRS and CDR2 is YFSETQ. This CDR3 has 15 residues. CDR3 sequence reads: CASRLATDTIYGYTF. The CDR3 DNA sequence: TGCGCCAGCAGATTGGCTACAGATACAATCTATGGCTACACCTTC. Looking up the rest from reference TRBV5-1 and TRBJ1-2 gives the full variable domain: KAGVTQTPRYLIKTRGQQVTLSCSPISGHRSVSWYQQTPGQGLQFLFEYFSETQRNKGNFPGRFSGRQFSNSRSEMNVSTLELGDSALYLCASRLATDTIYGYTFGSGTRLTVV.

The rearrangement uses TRBV20-1 and TRBJ2-1; 8 nucleotides align to TRBD2. The CDR3 covers 16 residues. Germline trimming cut 6 bases from V and 8 bases from J; bases unmatched to any gene: 18. Germline CDR1 DFQATT, CDR2 SNEGSKA (reference sequence). The CDR3 region is CSASTPTRGAGDEQFF. DNA of the CDR3: TGCAGTGCCTCAACCCCCACGCGGGGGGCTGGCGATGAGCAGTTCTTC.

This sequence joins TRBV7-6 and TRBJ2-3; a weak D match, TRBD1 (5 bases). The CDR3 totals 16 residues. V lost 2 bases and J lost 0, with 12 bases in between. The germline V gene has CDR1 SGHVS and CDR2 FNYEAQ. In nucleotides, the CDR3 is TGTGCCAGCAGCTTAAACAGGCCGAGTAGCACAGATACGCAGTATTTT. This sequence encodes CASSLNRPSSTDTQYF.

V is TRBV6-5 and J is TRBJ2-7; weak D call: TRBD2 (6 bases). The CDR3 consists of 14 residues. V was pared by 0 bases and J by 1 base, with 7 bases between. CDR1 is MNHEY and CDR2 is SVGAGI in the germline V gene. CDR3 amino acids: CASSYSGLSYEQYF. In DNA form, the CDR3 reads TGTGCCAGCAGTTACTCGGGACTTTCCTACGAGCAGTACTTC.

The chain has TRBV12-3 or TRBV12-4 and TRBJ1-6; the D is unclear. V lost 2 bases and J lost 12, with 20 bases in between. CDR3 length: 16 residues. In DNA, the CDR3 is TGTGCCAGCAGTTTAACCCCGCTGGACGGAATTCGACCCCTCCACTTT. It codes for CASSLTPLDGIRPLHF.

This rearrangement joins TRBV6-1 to TRBJ2-6; maybe TRBD1 (6 bases). Germline V CDR1 and CDR2: MNHNS, SASEGT. V dropped 4 bases and J dropped 2 bases, with 9 bases sitting between them. The length of the CDR3 is 15 residues. CDR3 region: CASSGQATGANVLTF. The DNA of the CDR3 is TGTGCCAGCAGTGGACAGGCGACTGGGGCCAACGTCCTGACTTTC.

This clonotype was seen more than once but under ten times. The chain combines TRBV10-3 with TRBJ2-3; 8 nucleotides match TRBD2. CDR3 length: 18 amino acids. Germline trimming cut 0 bases from V and 5 bases from J; bases unmatched to any gene: 13. Germline CDR1 reads ENHRY; CDR2 reads SYGVKD. CDR3 in amino acids: CAISESRLAGPIEDTQYF. For the CDR3, the DNA is TGTGCCATCAGTGAGTCGAGGTTAGCGGGACCGATAGAAGATACGCAGTATTTT.

V gene TRBV5-1 combines with J gene TRBJ2-6; no firm D call. V was pared by 0 bases and J by 3 bases, with 16 bases between. Germline V gives CDR1 SGHRS, CDR2 YFSETQ. There are 18 residues in the CDR3. DNA of the CDR3: TGCGCCAGCAGCTTGGTGGGCGCCTCTCCAATTGGGGCCAACGTCCTGACTTTC. This gives the protein CASSLVGASPIGANVLTF.

The CDR3 DNA is TGTGCCAGTAGACCGACAGGGGTGGCATCGAGCGAGCAGTACTTC. Its translation: CASRPTGVASSEQYF. This rearrangement joins TRBV19 to TRBJ2-5, with 8 nucleotides matching TRBD1. The DNA end is a closer match to TRBJ2-7, so the J assignment may be wrong. The CDR3 covers 15 residues. Germline-derived CDR1 and CDR2 are LNHDA and SQIVND (reference sequence).

V gene TRBV7-2 combines with J gene TRBJ2-7, with TRBD2 matching over 7 bases. Germline CDR1 and CDR2: SGHTA and FQGNSA. The CDR3 is made up of 16 amino acids. V lost 5 bases, J lost 2 bases, and 12 bases stayed unmatched. The CDR3 sequence: CASSLVGAGVPYEQYF. CDR3 in DNA: TGTGCCAGCAGCCTGGTTGGGGCGGGAGTTCCCTACGAGCAGTACTTC.

This clonotype showed up just a few times. This chain links TRBV7-9 with TRBJ1-2; TRBD1 might be the D (6 bases). The CDR3 is made up of 12 amino acids. V lost 5 bases, J lost 6 bases, and 10 bases lay in between. Germline CDR1 and CDR2: SEHNR and FQNEAQ (reference sequence). The CDR3, as DNA: TGTGCCAGCAGCCGGGACAACCATGGCTACACCTTC. Translation: CASSRDNHGYTF. The variable domain in full, completed from reference TRBV7-9 and TRBJ1-2, reads DTGVSQNPRHKITKRGQNVTFRCDPISEHNRLYWYRQTLGQGPEFLTYFQNEAQLEKSRLLSDRFSAERPKGSFSTLEIQRTEQGDSAMYLCASSRDNHGYTFGSGTRLTVV.

This chain connects TRBV7-2 to TRBJ2-1; 9 nucleotides line up with TRBD1. Losses at the gene ends were 1 base for V and 8 bases for J; bases not matched to a gene: 9. CDR1 SGHTA and CDR2 FQGNSA come from the germline V gene. This CDR3 is built from 16 residues. CDR3 protein: CASSLVGTGILHEQFF. CDR3 nucleotides: TGTGCCAGCAGCTTAGTTGGGACAGGGATTTTACATGAGCAGTTCTTC.

V gene TRBV6-1 combines with J gene TRBJ1-2; no reliable D call. The CDR3 is made up of 13 amino acids. Germline loops: CDR1 MNHNS, CDR2 SASEGT. V was cut by 3 bases and J by 5 bases, with 10 bases left in between. For the CDR3, the DNA is TGTGCCAGCAGTGAGGACGGCACTTATGGCTACACCTTC. Encoded protein: CASSEDGTYGYTF.

This chain joins TRBV20-1 and TRBJ2-4; TRBD2 agrees at 16 bases. Germline lookup yields CDR1 DFQATT and CDR2 SNEGSKA (reference sequence). V lost 5 bases and J lost 8; bases outside the gene matches: 6. The CDR3 is 15 amino acids. This CDR3 reads CSASGLAGGGDIQYF. The CDR3 DNA sequence: TGCAGTGCTTCGGGACTAGCGGGAGGGGGGGACATTCAGTACTTC.

This clonotype was detected ten times or more. The rearrangement uses TRBV12-3 or TRBV12-4 and TRBJ2-7; tentative D call: TRBD2 (6 bases). The CDR3 sequence is 13 residues long. The germline V and J ends were trimmed by 5 bases and 4 bases, with 12 bases remaining between them. This CDR3 is CASSPGRTYEQYF. CDR3 DNA sequence: TGTGCCAGCAGTCCCGGGAGAACTTACGAGCAGTACTTC.

The CDR3 bases are TGCAGCGTTGAGATAGGAGCTGGAGGACAGCCCTTACTCCAAGAGACCCAGTACTTC. This gives the protein CSVEIGAGGQPLLQETQYF. This chain uses TRBV29-1 with TRBJ2-5; tentative D call: TRBD1 (6 bases). V was trimmed by 3 bases and J by 1 base, leaving 27 bases between them. The CDR3 spans 19 residues. Germline-derived CDR1 and CDR2 are SQVTM and ANQGSEA.

This clonotype was observed a handful of times. V is TRBV5-1 and J is TRBJ2-3; 9 bases agree with TRBD1. The germline gives CDR1 SGHRS, CDR2 YFSETQ. The CDR3 loop spans 17 amino acids. J was trimmed by 6 bases and V by 9 bases; bases with no gene match: 20. The CDR3 coding sequence is TGCGCCACTACGCCGACCCCGGGACAGGGATTTTGGGATACGCAGTATTTT. It translates to CATTPTPGQGFWDTQYF.

The chain links TRBV16 to TRBJ1-1, with 7 nucleotides matching TRBD1. Trimming took 0 bases from V and 10 from J; bases not matched to a gene: 2. This CDR3 is built from 12 residues. The germline gives CDR1 KGHSY, CDR2 FQNENV. The CDR3 spells CASSQSYRGAFF. DNA for the CDR3: TGTGCCAGCAGCCAATCGTACAGGGGAGCTTTCTTT.

The chain has TRBV7-9 and TRBJ2-7, with a tentative D call TRBD2 (7 bases). The V end was cut by 5 bases, the J end by 2 bases, with 16 bases between. This CDR3 has 15 amino acids. The germline gives CDR1 SEHNR, CDR2 FQNEAQ (reference sequence). The CDR3 nucleotides read TGTGCCAGCAGCCCTCCGGCGGGGGACACCTACGAGCAGTACTTC. This encodes CASSPPAGDTYEQYF.

This sequence joins TRBV5-1 and TRBJ1-1; tentatively, D is TRBD1 (5 bases). Germline V gene lookup returns CDR1 SGHRS and CDR2 YFSETQ. The ends were cut back, 3 bases at V and 1 base at J, with 10 bases in the middle. The CDR3 consists of 14 residues. The CDR3 loop is CASSWGDPNTEAFF. DNA of the CDR3: TGCGCCAGCAGCTGGGGGGACCCGAACACTGAAGCTTTCTTT.

The V call is TRBV21-1, the J call TRBJ1-4; TRBD1, the D gene given by the table, was not confirmed from the DNA. TRBV21-1 represents a pseudogene. This CDR3 comprises 17 residues. This CDR3 is CASSKIEEGEDNEKLFF. CDR3 DNA: TGTGCCAGCAGCAAAATTGAGGAGGGGGAAGATAATGAAAAACTGTTTTTT.

V gene TRBV3-1 combines with J gene TRBJ2-5; the match to TRBD2 covers 9 bases. Germline assignment: CDR1 LGHDT and CDR2 YNNKEL (reference sequence). This CDR3 has 18 amino acids. V lost 4 bases and J lost 6; bases outside the gene matches: 18. In DNA form, the CDR3 reads TGTGCCAGCAGCCCAACCCCAAGTACCCCTAGCGGGAAGAAGACCCAGTACTTC. This encodes CASSPTPSTPSGKKTQYF.

This chain joins TRBV10-3 and TRBJ2-3, with D tentatively TRBD2 (6 bases). The CDR3 runs to 16 residues. Germline assignment: CDR1 ENHRY and CDR2 SYGVKD. V was clipped by 2 bases and J by 2 bases, with 14 bases between them. CDR3 nucleotides: TGTGCCATCAGTGAGGTGTCTAGCGACTCCACAGATACGCAGTATTTT. This gives the protein CAISEVSSDSTDTQYF.

V is TRBV5-1 and J is TRBJ2-7, with D possibly being TRBD1 (5 bases). V lost 4 bases and J 2 bases, leaving 13 bases between the germline ends. Germline lookup yields CDR1 SGHRS and CDR2 YFSETQ. This CDR3 is 14 amino acids long. The CDR3: CASSPSSGTYEQYF. The DNA for the CDR3 is TGCGCCAGCAGCCCCTCCTCAGGGACCTACGAGCAGTACTTC.

This clonotype was seen only a few times. The chain joins TRBV10-3 to TRBJ1-5; the D gene is possibly TRBD1 (5 bases). The CDR3 loop spans 15 amino acids. CDR1 ENHRY and CDR2 SYGVKD come from the germline V gene. The V end was cut by 0 bases, the J end by 7 bases, with 13 bases between. In nucleotides, the CDR3 is TGTGCCATCAGTGAGTCGGCGCCAGGGAGCCAGCCCCAGCATTTT. This encodes CAISESAPGSQPQHF.

The rearrangement uses TRBV9 and TRBJ1-6; TRBD1 agrees at 10 bases. After removal of 3 bases from V and 7 bases from J, the junction contained 4 bases not matched to a gene. The CDR3 runs 15 residues. Germline CDR1 is SGDLS and CDR2 is YYNGEE. The CDR3 sequence: CASSAGDRGNSPLHF. The CDR3 coding sequence is TGTGCCAGCAGCGCCGGGGACAGGGGCAATTCACCCCTCCACTTT.

This clonotype was observed a few times. The chain employs TRBV12-3 or TRBV12-4 and TRBJ2-4; 10 nucleotides align to TRBD1. The tail of the sequence fits TRBJ2-5 better, so the J call may be wrong. The CDR3 is 16 amino acids. Here the CDR3 reads CASSQTPRTGGETQYF. Here the CDR3 DNA reads TGTGCCAGCAGTCAAACGCCCCGGACAGGGGGGGAGACCCAGTACTTC.